The clone carrying this T cell receptor (beta chain) has just a few counts. This sample was included in a study of identical twins. The CDR3 consists of 13 residues. The V and J ends lost 5 bases and 2 bases respectively, with 9 bases between them. TCRdb re-derived calls from the 5' RACE reads in MiXCR, one entry per CDR3 protein. The table lists about 530,000 distinct CDR3 sequences, 12% to 15% of them singletons, with about 0.47% in the top ten. The same data also went into a second study, on yellow fever vaccine responses in identical twins.

Sequencing was carried out using CD4+ T cells sorted from blood. The TCR sequence derives from a woman under 30 in good health. The chain uses TRBV12-3 or TRBV12-4 and TRBJ2-5; the D is unclear. The CDR3 DNA reads as TGTGCCAGCAGTCCGCAATTACAAGAGACCCAGTACTTC. Translation: CASSPQLQETQYF.